This passage covers 27 T cell receptor beta chains from one sample sequenced in a study of T cells in Graves' hyperthyroidism and ophthalmopathy. Amplified regions were TCR beta CDR3 sequences from RNA transcripts. With the HTBI primer set, the TCR CDR3 went through a first round of RT-PCR. TCRdb itself ran the multiplex PCR reads through MiXCR, one entry per CDR3 protein. The table has 390,000 or so distinct CDR3 sequences, approximately 15% seen once; the top ten hold under 15%. The source material was blood. The receptors originated from a man aged 18 to 30 with Graves' ophthalmopathy.

This clonotype was counted at least ten times. The chain links TRBV10-3 to TRBJ1-4; D gene uncertain. CDR1 and CDR2 from the germline V gene are ENHRY and SYGVKD. Trimming removed 2 bases at V and 0 bases at J, with 7 bases between. CDR3 length: 15 amino acids. The CDR3, as DNA: TGTGCCATCAGTGAGGGACGGACAACTAATGAAAAACTGTTTTTT. Protein product: CAISEGRTTNEKLFF.

Many counts were recorded for this clonotype. The chain uses TRBV27 and TRBJ2-1, with TRBD2 matching 9 bases. The CDR3 runs 15 residues. V trimming: 3 bases; J trimming: 7 bases; junction bases outside the gene matches: 7. The V gene's germline CDR1 is MNHEY and CDR2 SMNVEV (reference sequence). The CDR3 sequence is CASSFSGTSRNEQFF. DNA for the CDR3: TGTGCCAGCAGTTTCTCCGGGACTAGCCGGAATGAGCAGTTCTTC.

This clonotype was counted many times. The CDR3 loop is CASTMDPVGAEAFF. CDR3 sequence (DNA): TGCGCCAGCACCATGGACCCCGTGGGCGCTGAAGCTTTCTTT. The chain combines TRBV5-1 with TRBJ1-1; no clear D. Trimming stripped 6 bases from V and 6 bases from J, with 18 bases between. The CDR3 has 14 residues. Germline V gene data show CDR1 as SGHRS and CDR2 as YFSETQ.

This clonotype was found many times. The rearrangement joins TRBV20-1 to TRBJ1-1; no firm D call. This CDR3 has 15 amino acids. The germline gives CDR1 DFQATT, CDR2 SNEGSKA (reference sequence). The V and J ends lost 0 bases and 5 bases respectively, with 16 bases between them. CDR3 amino acids: CSARDHALLRTEAFF. In DNA form, the CDR3 reads TGCAGTGCTAGAGATCACGCACTCTTGAGAACTGAAGCTTTCTTT.

A few counts support this clonotype. The chain joins TRBV9 to TRBJ2-1; a possible D gene is TRBD1 (5 bases). V was pared by 3 bases and J by 9 bases, with 13 bases between. There are 13 residues in the CDR3. CDR1 and CDR2 from the germline V gene are SGDLS and YYNGEE. The CDR3, as DNA: TGTGCCAGCAGCGAGGGGAACAGTCCTGAGCAGTTCTTC. Its protein is CASSEGNSPEQFF.

The chain is built from TRBV29-1 and TRBJ1-2; a possible D gene is TRBD1 (5 bases). Trimming stripped 2 bases from V and 5 bases from J, with 9 bases between. There are 12 residues in the CDR3. Germline CDR1 reads SQVTM; CDR2 reads ANQGSEA. The CDR3: CSVEWDLYGYTF. For the CDR3, the DNA is TGCAGCGTTGAATGGGACCTGTATGGCTACACCTTC. Full variable domain (missing parts from reference TRBV29-1 and TRBJ1-2): SAVISQKPSRDICQRGTSLTIQCQVDSQVTMMFWYRQQPGQSLTLIATANQGSEATYESGFVIDKFPISRPNLTFSTLTVSNMSPEDSSIYLCSVEWDLYGYTFGSGTRLTVV.

In its sample, this clonotype was seen a few times. This CDR3 is CASSLGQGRSNEKLFF. CDR3 nucleotide sequence: TGCGCCAGCAGCCTGGGACAGGGAAGATCTAATGAAAAACTGTTTTTT. The gene calls are TRBV5-1 and TRBJ1-4; TRBD1 aligns across 9 bases. CDR3 size: 16 residues. V lost 4 bases to trimming and J lost 3 bases; unmatched junction nucleotides: 7. Per the germline V gene, CDR1 is SGHRS and CDR2 is YFSETQ.

At least ten counts were recorded for this clonotype. The rearrangement joins TRBV20-1 to TRBJ1-2; no definite D call. Germline assignment: CDR1 DFQATT and CDR2 SNEGSKA (reference sequence). V gave up 0 bases and J gave up 8 bases, with 13 bases separating them. The CDR3 sequence is 13 residues long. The CDR3 region is CSARDRQVVGYTF. CDR3 sequence (DNA): TGCAGTGCTAGAGATCGGCAGGTCGTGGGCTACACCTTC.

There are many counts of this clonotype. V is TRBV2 and J is TRBJ1-5, with D unclear. Looked up from germline, CDR1 is SNHLY and CDR2 is FYNNEI. The CDR3 has 14 residues. The V and J ends lost 1 base and 0 bases respectively, with 4 bases between them. CDR3 loop: CASSEVHSNQPQHF. The CDR3 nucleotides are TGTGCCAGCAGTGAAGTCCATAGCAATCAGCCCCAGCATTTT. The whole variable domain, filled in from reference TRBV2 and TRBJ1-5, reads EPEVTQTPSHQVTQMGQEVILRCVPISNHLYFYWYRQILGQKVEFLVSFYNNEISEKSEIFDDQFSVERPDGSNFTLKIRSTKLEDSAMYFCASSEVHSNQPQHFGDGTRLSIL.

The sample holds many counts of this clonotype. The V gene is TRBV20-1, the J gene TRBJ2-1; 12 bases are a match to TRBD2. The germline V gene encodes CDR1 DFQATT and CDR2 SNEGSKA (reference sequence). This CDR3 comprises 17 residues. V lost 0 bases to trimming and J lost 2 bases; unmatched junction nucleotides: 5. This CDR3 reads CSAREPGLAGPYNEQFF. The CDR3 DNA sequence: TGCAGTGCTAGAGAACCAGGACTAGCGGGACCCTACAATGAGCAGTTCTTC.

The DNA for the CDR3 is TGTGCCAGCCGACAGCTTCTCAATGAAAAACTGTTTTTT. Translated, it gives CASRQLLNEKLFF. The rearrangement joins TRBV6-2 or TRBV6-3 to TRBJ1-4; weak D call: TRBD1 (5 bases). V was cut by 8 bases and J by 5 bases, with 12 bases left in between. The CDR3 is made up of 13 amino acids. Germline CDR1 MNHEY, CDR2 SVGEGT.

Many counts were recorded for this clonotype. The gene calls are TRBV2 and TRBJ1-5, with D perhaps TRBD1 (6 bases). Trimming removed 1 base at V and 0 bases at J, with 7 bases between. Germline CDR1 and CDR2: SNHLY and FYNNEI. The CDR3 runs 15 residues. CDR3 sequence: CASSEGDNSNQPQHF. CDR3 bases: TGTGCCAGCAGTGAAGGGGACAATAGCAATCAGCCCCAGCATTTT.

The chain joins TRBV5-5 to TRBJ2-5, with D possibly being TRBD2 (6 bases). Germline values: CDR1 SGHKS, CDR2 YYEKEE (reference sequence). V dropped 0 bases and J dropped 4 bases, with 13 bases sitting between them. There are 15 residues in the CDR3. DNA for the CDR3: TGTGCCAGCAGCTTGGACGGGGGATCGAGAGAGACCCAGTACTTC. Its translation: CASSLDGGSRETQYF. Using reference TRBV5-5 and TRBJ2-5 for the parts outside the CDR3, the full variable domain is DAGVTQSPTHLIKTRGQQVTLRCSPISGHKSVSWYQQVLGQGPQFIFQYYEKEERGRGNFPDRFSARQFPNYSSELNVNALLLGDSALYLCASSLDGGSRETQYFGPGTRLLVL.

This clonotype was found many times. J is TRBJ2-1 and V is TRBV11-2; D might be TRBD1 (5 bases). V was cut by 0 bases and J by 4 bases, with 10 bases left in between. CDR1 and CDR2 (germline): SGHAT, FQNNGV. The CDR3 runs 15 residues. The CDR3 is CASSLDTGPYNEQFF. The CDR3 DNA sequence: TGTGCCAGCAGCTTAGACACAGGCCCATACAATGAGCAGTTCTTC.

In this sample, this clonotype turned up many times. The V and J genes are TRBV20-1 and TRBJ2-7; D possibly corresponds to TRBD1 (5 bases). The V end lost 6 bases, the J end lost 6 bases, and 15 bases lay between the germline ends. The length of the CDR3 is 12 residues. Germline CDR1 DFQATT, CDR2 SNEGSKA (reference sequence). The chain's CDR3 is CSAHPPGAEQYF. The DNA for the CDR3 is TGCAGTGCACACCCCCCTGGGGCCGAGCAGTACTTC.

This clonotype occurred many times. The chain couples TRBV3-1 to TRBJ2-1, with 10 bases matching TRBD2. With 1 base clipped from V and 5 bases from J, the junction kept 5 bases outside the gene matches. The CDR3 has 16 amino acids. The germline CDR1 and CDR2 sequences are LGHDT and YNNKEL (reference sequence). The CDR3 sequence: CASSQGTSGLNNEQFF. CDR3 nucleotides: TGTGCCAGCAGCCAAGGGACTAGCGGTCTGAACAATGAGCAGTTCTTC.

This clonotype was detected only a few times. The CDR3 nucleotides are TGCAGTGCTCGAGGACAGGCCCGTCACACTGAAGCTTTCTTT. Translation gives CSARGQARHTEAFF. The V gene is TRBV20-1, the J gene TRBJ1-1; 7 nucleotides line up with TRBD1. Germline CDR1 and CDR2: DFQATT and SNEGSKA (reference sequence). V lost 5 bases and J lost 3; bases outside the gene matches: 9. This CDR3 has 14 residues.

The rearrangement joins TRBV24-1 to TRBJ1-1; 7 bases agree with TRBD1. Germline values: CDR1 KGHDR, CDR2 SFDVKD. CDR3 length: 14 amino acids. With 9 bases clipped from V and 1 base from J, the junction kept 7 bases outside the gene matches. The CDR3 is CATRGTVGNTEAFF. CDR3 DNA sequence: TGTGCCACCCGAGGGACAGTCGGGAACACTGAAGCTTTCTTT.

V gene TRBV6-1 combines with J gene TRBJ2-1; 9 bases agree with TRBD2. Unmatched junction bases numbered 9, after V lost 5 bases and J lost 7 bases. CDR1 is MNHNS, CDR2 SASEGT, per germline. This CDR3 has 15 amino acids. The CDR3 DNA is TGTGCCAGCAGTACCGGGACTAGCCCTTCTAATGAGCAGTTCTTC. Its translation is CASSTGTSPSNEQFF.

In regard to this clonotype: Sequence at one end of the junction differs from germline and may be a read error. This chain connects TRBV30 to TRBJ1-1; D unresolved. The length of the CDR3 is 12 residues. In germline, CDR1 is GTSNPN, CDR2 SVGIG (reference sequence). The CDR3 sequence is CAWAVMNAEAFF. For the CDR3, the DNA is TGTGCCTGGGCGGTTATGAACGCTGAAGCTTTCTTT.

The chain recombines TRBV6-1 with TRBJ2-2; 7 positions agree with TRBD1. J lost 6 bases, V lost 6 bases, and 7 bases had no gene match. The CDR3 totals 14 residues. CDR1 and CDR2 from the germline V gene are MNHNS and SASEGT. As DNA, the CDR3 is TGTGCCAGCAGCGGGACAGTTAACTCCGGGGAGCTGTTTTTT. This translates into CASSGTVNSGELFF.

The chain joins TRBV14 to TRBJ1-1; no firm D call. Trimming removed 1 base at V and 0 bases at J, with 6 bases between. The CDR3 has 14 residues. CDR1 and CDR2 from the germline V gene are SGHDN and FVKESK. This chain's CDR3 is CASSQGAMNTEAFF. For the CDR3, the DNA is TGTGCCAGCAGCCAAGGGGCGATGAACACTGAAGCTTTCTTT.

The chain recombines TRBV4-1 with TRBJ2-7, with D perhaps TRBD1 (5 bases). This CDR3 has 16 amino acids. CDR1 is MGHRA, CDR2 YSYEKL, per germline. The ends were cut back, 0 bases at V and 4 bases at J, with 16 bases in the middle. The CDR3, as DNA: TGCGCCAGCAGCCAAGACGAACGCAGGGTACCGTACGAGCAGTACTTC. Translation: CASSQDERRVPYEQYF.

This clonotype appeared a few times. This rearrangement joins TRBV5-8 to TRBJ2-7, with TRBD2 as a possible D gene (6 bases). The CDR3 has 15 amino acids. Germline lookup yields CDR1 SGHTS and CDR2 YDEGEE. V was trimmed by 3 bases and J by 4 bases, leaving 17 bases between them. CDR3 sequence (DNA): TGTGCCAGCAGCTCGACTAGAGATAAGCCGTACGAGCAGTACTTC. It specifies CASSSTRDKPYEQYF.

This clonotype occurred many times. The V call is TRBV7-6, the J call TRBJ2-2; 9 nucleotides match TRBD2. Trimming cost V 5 bases and J 3 bases; bases outside gene matches: 4. The CDR3 runs 15 residues. Germline loops: CDR1 SGHVS, CDR2 FNYEAQ. The CDR3 nucleotides are TGTGCCAGCAGCCTCACTAGCGGGCACACCGGGGAGCTGTTTTTT. This sequence encodes CASSLTSGHTGELFF.

This clonotype occurred a few times. CDR3 region: CASSPTGGAVMSYGYTF. The CDR3 bases are TGCGCCAGCAGCCCTACAGGGGGCGCGGTTATGAGCTATGGCTACACCTTC. The chain employs TRBV5-1 and TRBJ1-2, with TRBD1 identical over 9 bases. Losses at the gene ends were 4 bases for V and 4 bases for J; bases not matched to a gene: 14. The CDR3 sequence is 17 residues long. CDR1 SGHRS and CDR2 YFSETQ come from the germline V gene.

In this sample, this clonotype turned up many times. V usage is TRBV11-2 and J usage is TRBJ2-3; either TRBD1 or TRBD2 may fit D (6 bases each). Trimming took off 5 bases at V and 2 bases at J, with 17 bases between the two ends. CDR3 length: 16 amino acids. Looked up from germline, CDR1 is SGHAT and CDR2 is FQNNGV. The CDR3 DNA reads as TGTGCCAGCAGCCAAGGGAGAGGGGGGTACACAGATACGCAGTATTTT. This codes for CASSQGRGGYTDTQYF. Full variable domain (rest looked up from reference TRBV11-2 and TRBJ2-3): EAGVAQSPRYKIIEKRQSVAFWCNPISGHATLYWYQQILGQGPKLLIQFQNNGVVDDSQLPKDRFSAERLKGVDSTLKIQPAKLEDSAVYLCASSQGRGGYTDTQYFGPGTRLTVL.